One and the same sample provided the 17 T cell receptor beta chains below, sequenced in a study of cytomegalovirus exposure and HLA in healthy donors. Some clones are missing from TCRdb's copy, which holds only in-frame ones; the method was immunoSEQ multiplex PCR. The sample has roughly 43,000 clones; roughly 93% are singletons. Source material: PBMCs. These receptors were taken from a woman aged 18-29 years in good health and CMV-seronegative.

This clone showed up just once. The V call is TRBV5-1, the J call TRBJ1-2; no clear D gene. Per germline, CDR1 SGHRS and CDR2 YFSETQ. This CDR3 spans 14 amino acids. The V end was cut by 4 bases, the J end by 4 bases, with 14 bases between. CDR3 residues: CASSVGQETYGYTF. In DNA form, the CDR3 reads TGCGCCAGCAGCGTAGGTCAGGAAACCTATGGCTACACCTTC.

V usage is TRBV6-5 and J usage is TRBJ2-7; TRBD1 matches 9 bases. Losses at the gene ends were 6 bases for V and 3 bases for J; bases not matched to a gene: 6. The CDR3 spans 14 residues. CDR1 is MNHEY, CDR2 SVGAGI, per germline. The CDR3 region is CASRTQGARYEQYF. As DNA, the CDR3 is TGTGCCAGCAGGACACAGGGGGCTCGCTACGAGCAGTACTTC.

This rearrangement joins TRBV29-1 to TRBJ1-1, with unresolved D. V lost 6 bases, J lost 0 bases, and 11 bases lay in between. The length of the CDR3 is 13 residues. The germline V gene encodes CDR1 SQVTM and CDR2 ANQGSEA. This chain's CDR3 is CSVGMGMNTEAFF. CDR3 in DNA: TGCAGCGTGGGCATGGGCATGAACACTGAAGCTTTCTTT.

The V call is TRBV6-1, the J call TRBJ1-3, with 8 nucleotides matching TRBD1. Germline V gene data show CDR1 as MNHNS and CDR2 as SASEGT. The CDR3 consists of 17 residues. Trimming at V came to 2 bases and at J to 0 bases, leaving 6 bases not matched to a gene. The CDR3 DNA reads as TGTGCCAGCAGTGAAAGAGGGACAGGACTCTCTGGAAACACCATATATTTT. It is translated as CASSERGTGLSGNTIYF.

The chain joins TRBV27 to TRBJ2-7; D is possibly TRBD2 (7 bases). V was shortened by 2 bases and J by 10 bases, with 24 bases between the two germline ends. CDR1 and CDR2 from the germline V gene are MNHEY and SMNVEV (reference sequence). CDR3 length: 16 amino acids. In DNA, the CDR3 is TGTGCCAGCAGTTTAGATTGGGGGGGCCCTCGACCACGTCAGTACTTC. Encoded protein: CASSLDWGGPRPRQYF.

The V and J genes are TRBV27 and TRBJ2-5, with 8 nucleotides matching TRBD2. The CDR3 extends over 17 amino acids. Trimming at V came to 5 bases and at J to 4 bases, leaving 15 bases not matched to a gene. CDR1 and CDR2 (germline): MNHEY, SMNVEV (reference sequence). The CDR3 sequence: CASSPSFRGGPRETQYF. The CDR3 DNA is TGTGCCAGCAGTCCGTCCTTTCGGGGGGGGCCGAGAGAGACCCAGTACTTC.

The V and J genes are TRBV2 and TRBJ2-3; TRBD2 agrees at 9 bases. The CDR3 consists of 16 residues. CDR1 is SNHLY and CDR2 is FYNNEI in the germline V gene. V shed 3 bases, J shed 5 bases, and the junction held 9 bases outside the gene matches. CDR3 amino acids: CASSEPGGGARDTQYF. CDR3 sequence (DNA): TGTGCCAGCAGTGAGCCGGGCGGGGGGGCCAGAGATACGCAGTATTTT.

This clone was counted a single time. The CDR3 reads CASSLIGQGGHQPQHF. As DNA, the CDR3 is TGTGCCAGCTCCTTGATAGGACAGGGAGGGCATCAGCCCCAGCATTTT. The V call is TRBV28, the J call TRBJ1-5; 8 bases align to TRBD1. Germline V gene data show CDR1 as MDHEN and CDR2 as SYDVKM. The J segment lost 5 bases and the V segment lost 8 bases, leaving 14 bases of the junction unmatched. The CDR3 is made up of 16 amino acids.

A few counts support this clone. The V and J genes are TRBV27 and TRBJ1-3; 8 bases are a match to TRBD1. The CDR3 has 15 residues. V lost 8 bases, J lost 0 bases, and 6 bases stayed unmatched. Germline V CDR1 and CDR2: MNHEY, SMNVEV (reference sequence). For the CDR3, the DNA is TGTGCCAGCCGCTCGGACAGGGTCTCTGGAAACACCATATATTTT. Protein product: CASRSDRVSGNTIYF.

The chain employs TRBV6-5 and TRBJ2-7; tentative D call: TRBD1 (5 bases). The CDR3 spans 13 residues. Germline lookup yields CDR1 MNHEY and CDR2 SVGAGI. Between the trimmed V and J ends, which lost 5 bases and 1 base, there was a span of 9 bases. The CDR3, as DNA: TGTGCCAGCAGTAGGACACAATCCTACGAGCAGTACTTC. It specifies CASSRTQSYEQYF.

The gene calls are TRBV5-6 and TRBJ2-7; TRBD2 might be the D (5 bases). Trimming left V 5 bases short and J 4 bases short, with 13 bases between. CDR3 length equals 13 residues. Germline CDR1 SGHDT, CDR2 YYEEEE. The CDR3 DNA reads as TGTGCCAGCAGGGTGAGCGGAAGTTACGAGCAGTACTTC. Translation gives CASRVSGSYEQYF.

The DNA for the CDR3 is TGTGCCAGTAACAGCGGGTTGGATTCACCCCTCCACTTT. Its protein is CASNSGLDSPLHF. The chain combines TRBV19 with TRBJ1-6, with no clear D. V was trimmed by 7 bases and J by 8 bases, leaving 12 bases between them. This CDR3 is built from 13 residues. Per the germline V gene, CDR1 is LNHDA and CDR2 is SQIVND (reference sequence).

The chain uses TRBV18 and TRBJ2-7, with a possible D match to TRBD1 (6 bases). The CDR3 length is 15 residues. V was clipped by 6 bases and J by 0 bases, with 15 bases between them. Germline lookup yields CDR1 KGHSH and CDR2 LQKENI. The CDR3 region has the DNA TGTGCCAGCTCTCGAGGACAGACGGCCTCCTACGAGCAGTACTTC. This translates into CASSRGQTASYEQYF.

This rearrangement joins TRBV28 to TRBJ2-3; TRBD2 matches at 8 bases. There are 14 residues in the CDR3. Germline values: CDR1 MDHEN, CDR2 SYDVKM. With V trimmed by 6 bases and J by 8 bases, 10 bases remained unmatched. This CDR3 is CASSPRGGRPTQYF. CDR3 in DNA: TGTGCCAGCAGCCCTCGGGGGGGCAGGCCTACGCAGTATTTT.

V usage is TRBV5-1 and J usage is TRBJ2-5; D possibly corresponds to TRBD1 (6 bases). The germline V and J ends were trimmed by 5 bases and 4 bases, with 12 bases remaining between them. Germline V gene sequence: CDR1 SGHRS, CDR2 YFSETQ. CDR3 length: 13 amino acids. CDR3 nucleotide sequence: TGCGCCAGCAGTACCCAGGGGACAGAGACCCAGTACTTC. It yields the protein CASSTQGTETQYF. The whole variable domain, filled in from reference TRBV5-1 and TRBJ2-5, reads KAGVTQTPRYLIKTRGQQVTLSCSPISGHRSVSWYQQTPGQGLQFLFEYFSETQRNKGNFPGRFSGRQFSNSRSEMNVSTLELGDSALYLCASSTQGTETQYFGPGTRLLVL.

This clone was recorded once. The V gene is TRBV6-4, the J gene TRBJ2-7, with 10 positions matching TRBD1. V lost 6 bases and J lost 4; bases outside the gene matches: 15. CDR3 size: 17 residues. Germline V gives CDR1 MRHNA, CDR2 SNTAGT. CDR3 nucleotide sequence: TGTGCCAGCAGGCTGAAGCCGGGACAGGGGCCGAGGTACGAGCAGTACTTC. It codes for CASRLKPGQGPRYEQYF.

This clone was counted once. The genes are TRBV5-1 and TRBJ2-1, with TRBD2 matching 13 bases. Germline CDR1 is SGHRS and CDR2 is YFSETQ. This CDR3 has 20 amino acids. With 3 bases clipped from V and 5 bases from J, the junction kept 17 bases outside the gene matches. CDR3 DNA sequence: TGCGCCAGCAGCTCCCGGACTAGCGGGGGAAGACTCTACAAGGACAATGAGCAGTTCTTC. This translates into CASSSRTSGGRLYKDNEQFF.